Presented here are 30 T cell receptor beta chains from one specimen sequenced in a study of T cells in Graves' hyperthyroidism and ophthalmopathy. TCR beta CDR3 regions were amplified from RNA. An initial round of RT-PCR targeting the TCR CDR3 relied on the HTBI primer set. TCRdb called the multiplex PCR reads again in MiXCR, with one record for every CDR3 protein. The data contain about 400,000 distinct CDR3 sequences, roughly 15% of them seen just once; the ten biggest clones take up 5% to 6.5%. Sample: blood. The origin of the receptors is a woman aged 18-30 years with Graves' hyperthyroidism.

This clonotype was found many times. V is TRBV10-3 and J is TRBJ1-5; unclear D gene. Germline V gene lookup returns CDR1 ENHRY and CDR2 SYGVKD. V lost 8 bases and J lost 6, with 14 bases in between. This CDR3 has 13 residues. CDR3 amino acids: CAIAEAPGQPQHF. The CDR3 nucleotides are TGTGCCATCGCGGAGGCCCCTGGTCAGCCCCAGCATTTT.

This clonotype was observed many times. The chain has TRBV3-1 and TRBJ1-1; tentatively, D is TRBD1 (6 bases). CDR1 and CDR2 from the germline V gene are LGHDT and YNNKEL (reference sequence). This CDR3 comprises 14 residues. The ends were cut back, 4 bases at V and 0 bases at J, with 9 bases in the middle. The CDR3 DNA sequence: TGTGCCAGCAGCCTGTCAGGGGTGAACACTGAAGCTTTCTTT. It translates to CASSLSGVNTEAFF.

This clonotype was seen at least ten times. The genes are TRBV7-2 and TRBJ2-3; no clear D. The germline V gene encodes CDR1 SGHTA and CDR2 FQGNSA. CDR3 length equals 13 residues. V lost 2 bases, J lost 4 bases, and 7 bases lay in between. The CDR3 region has the DNA TGTGCCAGCAGCTTAATAGGAGCAGATACGCAGTATTTT. Residues: CASSLIGADTQYF.

This clonotype was detected ten times or more. The gene calls are TRBV28 and TRBJ2-1; possibly TRBD1 or TRBD2 for D (5 bases each). Per the germline V gene, CDR1 is MDHEN and CDR2 is SYDVKM. This CDR3 is built from 12 residues. V was clipped by 6 bases and J by 13 bases, with 16 bases between them. This CDR3 is CASRRDAGFQFF. DNA of the CDR3: TGTGCCAGCAGACGGGACGCCGGGTTTCAGTTCTTC. The variable domain in full, with the rest retrieved from reference TRBV28 and TRBJ2-1, is DVKVTQSSRYLVKRTGEKVFLECVQDMDHENMFWYRQDPGLGLRLIYFSYDVKMKEKGDIPEGYSVSREKKERFSLILESASTNQTSMYLCASRRDAGFQFFGPGTRLTVL.

This clonotype was seen many times. The chain combines TRBV3-1 with TRBJ1-5; 10 positions match TRBD1. Losses at the gene ends were 1 base for V and 3 bases for J; bases not matched to a gene: 3. The germline V gene has CDR1 LGHDT and CDR2 YNNKEL (reference sequence). This CDR3 has 16 amino acids. CDR3 region: CASSQGGQGYNQPQHF. As DNA, the CDR3 is TGTGCCAGCAGCCAAGGGGGACAGGGGTACAATCAGCCCCAGCATTTT.

This clonotype was found many times. This chain links TRBV11-3 with TRBJ2-5; the D gene is possibly TRBD1 (6 bases). Per germline, CDR1 SGHNT and CDR2 YENEEA. V was shortened by 5 bases and J by 7 bases, with 11 bases between the two germline ends. This CDR3 is built from 12 residues. The CDR3 DNA follows: TGTGCCAGCAGCAGGGGGTCGGGGACCCAGTACTTC. Amino acid sequence: CASSRGSGTQYF.

The V gene is TRBV29-1, the J gene TRBJ2-2; D is possibly TRBD1 (5 bases). CDR3 size: 12 residues. Germline lookup yields CDR1 SQVTM and CDR2 ANQGSEA. Between the trimmed V and J ends, which lost 7 bases and 1 base, there was a span of 7 bases. The CDR3 here is CSADRNTGELFF. The CDR3 DNA reads TGCAGCGCAGACAGGAACACCGGGGAGCTGTTTTTT.

In this sample, this clonotype turned up many times. The V and J genes are TRBV7-2 and TRBJ1-1; D remains unclear. Germline V lookup: CDR1 SGHTA, CDR2 FQGNSA. CDR3 length: 13 amino acids. V lost 4 bases, J lost 0 bases, and 6 bases lay in between. This CDR3 is CASSYGMNTEAFF. The DNA for the CDR3 is TGTGCCAGCAGCTACGGGATGAACACTGAAGCTTTCTTT.

The chain employs TRBV11-2 and TRBJ2-5; D gene unclear. CDR1 and CDR2 (germline): SGHAT, FQNNGV. Between the trimmed V and J ends, which lost 5 bases and 2 bases, there was a span of 12 bases. CDR3 length: 14 residues. Written as DNA, the CDR3 is TGTGCCAGCAGCCCTAGGTCTCCACAAGAGACCCAGTACTTC. This translates into CASSPRSPQETQYF.

This clonotype turned up a few times. The CDR3 region has the DNA TGTGCTAGTGGTTTGGCACTCACCTCTAACTATGGCTACACCTTC. It encodes CASGLALTSNYGYTF. V is TRBV12-5 and J is TRBJ1-2, with D unresolved. The CDR3 sequence is 15 residues long. CDR1 and CDR2 (germline): LGHNT, FRNRAP. Trimming cost V 1 base and J 0 bases, with 9 bases left between them. Using reference TRBV12-5 and TRBJ1-2 for the parts outside the CDR3, the full variable domain is DARVTQTPRHKVTEMGQEVTMRCQPILGHNTVFWYRQTMMQGLELLAYFRNRAPLDDSGMPKDRFSAEMPDATLATLKIQPSEPRDSAVYFCASGLALTSNYGYTFGSGTRLTVV.

This clonotype was counted a few times. In DNA, the CDR3 is TGTGCCAGCAGTCTTCGGACGGGCGCAGGCTACACCTTC. Protein: CASSLRTGAGYTF. The gene calls are TRBV3-1 and TRBJ1-2, with unresolved D. This CDR3 is 13 amino acids long. V was pared by 6 bases and J by 8 bases, with 16 bases between. Germline V gives CDR1 LGHDT, CDR2 YNNKEL (reference sequence).

The chain links TRBV25-1 to TRBJ2-1; 8 bases align to TRBD2. Looked up from germline, CDR1 is MGHDK and CDR2 is SYGVNS. V dropped 1 base and J dropped 2; count of bases not matched to a gene: 7. The CDR3 is made up of 17 amino acids. CDR3 sequence reads: CASSEWVLAGTYNEQFF. The CDR3 DNA is TGTGCCAGCAGTGAATGGGTCCTAGCGGGCACCTACAATGAGCAGTTCTTC. The full variable domain, in which reference TRBV25-1 and TRBJ2-1 provide the parts outside the CDR3, is EADIYQTPRYLVIGTGKKITLECSQTMGHDKMYWYQQDPGMELHLIHYSYGVNSTEKGDLSSESTVSRIRTEHFPLTLESARPSHTSQYLCASSEWVLAGTYNEQFFGPGTRLTVL.

This clonotype was counted at least ten times. The chain combines TRBV2 with TRBJ1-4; D is uncertain. Per the germline V gene, CDR1 is SNHLY and CDR2 is FYNNEI. This CDR3 is built from 13 residues. V was trimmed by 10 bases and J by 2 bases, leaving 11 bases between them. As DNA, the CDR3 is TGTGCCACCGGCCGGCTGACTAATGAAAAACTGTTTTTT. Its protein is CATGRLTNEKLFF.

This clonotype was detected a few times. V gene TRBV19 combines with J gene TRBJ2-1, with D possibly being TRBD1 or TRBD2 (5 bases each). Germline assignment: CDR1 LNHDA and CDR2 SQIVND (reference sequence). The CDR3 covers 18 residues. Trimming took 4 bases from V and 1 from J, leaving 20 bases between them. The CDR3 spells CASSTSRTGRLSYNEQFF. CDR3 coding DNA: TGTGCCAGTAGTACGTCCCGAACAGGCCGACTATCCTACAATGAGCAGTTCTTC.

In DNA form, the CDR3 reads TGTGCCAGCAGCGTCACGGGACAGGGGACTACGAGGCAGTACTTC. Encoded protein: CASSVTGQGTTRQYF. J is TRBJ2-7 and V is TRBV9; 10 positions match TRBD1. Per the germline V gene, CDR1 is SGDLS and CDR2 is YYNGEE. V lost 2 bases to trimming and J lost 9 bases; unmatched junction nucleotides: 11. The CDR3 totals 15 residues.

In its sample, this clonotype was seen many times. The CDR3 protein is CATRPGLAGGHNEQFF. The DNA for the CDR3 is TGTGCCACACGTCCGGGACTAGCGGGAGGGCACAATGAGCAGTTCTTC. This chain joins TRBV27 and TRBJ2-1; 16 bases align to TRBD2. CDR3 length: 16 amino acids. The germline V gene has CDR1 MNHEY and CDR2 SMNVEV (reference sequence). V lost 10 bases, J lost 5 bases, and 8 bases stayed unmatched.

This clonotype was seen a handful of times. V usage is TRBV2 and J usage is TRBJ2-2; 8 positions match TRBD2. V gave up 11 bases and J gave up 5 bases; unmatched junction bases: 1. CDR3 length: 11 residues. CDR1 is SNHLY and CDR2 is FYNNEI in the germline V gene. The CDR3 region has the DNA TGTGCCGGCGGGGGGACCGGGGAGCTGTTTTTT. It translates to CAGGGTGELFF. The full variable domain, rest sourced from reference TRBV2 and TRBJ2-2, is EPEVTQTPSHQVTQMGQEVILRCVPISNHLYFYWYRQILGQKVEFLVSFYNNEISEKSEIFDDQFSVERPDGSNFTLKIRSTKLEDSAMYFCAGGGTGELFFGEGSRLTVL.

This clonotype was found many times. CDR3 nucleotide sequence: TGTGCCAGCAGCACGACTAGCAGGGGACCCTACGAGCAGTACTTC. Encoded protein: CASSTTSRGPYEQYF. J is TRBJ2-7 and V is TRBV7-2; tentatively, D is TRBD2 (7 bases). The CDR3 extends over 15 amino acids. Trimming stripped 5 bases from V and 2 bases from J, with 16 bases between. CDR1 is SGHTA and CDR2 is FQGNSA in the germline V gene.

This clonotype has at least ten counts. CDR3 in amino acids: CASSFRAVNYGYTF. In DNA, the CDR3 is TGTGCCAGCAGTTTTAGGGCGGTAAACTATGGCTACACCTTC. The chain links TRBV28 to TRBJ1-2; D call uncertain. The CDR3 totals 14 residues. V dropped 3 bases and J dropped 2 bases, with 10 bases sitting between them. The germline V gene has CDR1 MDHEN and CDR2 SYDVKM.

This clonotype was seen repeatedly, ten times or more. The chain has TRBV6-1 and TRBJ2-7; D is perhaps TRBD1 (5 bases). Germline CDR1 and CDR2: MNHNS and SASEGT. Trimming left V 6 bases short and J 6 bases short, with 15 bases between. The CDR3 contains 13 residues. DNA for the CDR3: TGTGCCAGCAGGGGGCTTGCGGTAGGCGAGCAGTACTTC. It encodes CASRGLAVGEQYF.

This clonotype has only a few counts. This rearrangement joins TRBV6-1 to TRBJ2-1, with D tentatively TRBD2 (5 bases). Per the germline V gene, CDR1 is MNHNS and CDR2 is SASEGT. V lost 1 base to trimming and J lost 7 bases, with 17 bases between them. This CDR3 contains 16 residues. The CDR3, as DNA: TGTGCCAGCAGTGAAGAGGTGTCTAGCTGGGAGAATGAGCAGTTCTTC. The encoded protein is CASSEEVSSWENEQFF.

This clonotype was seen only a few times. The CDR3 bases are TGCAGTGCTCTCGACTACCCGGAGCAGTTCTTC. This sequence encodes CSALDYPEQFF. V gene TRBV20-1 combines with J gene TRBJ2-1; TRBD2 is a possible D gene (5 bases). CDR1 DFQATT and CDR2 SNEGSKA come from the germline V gene (reference sequence). V gave up 5 bases and J gave up 10 bases, with 12 bases separating them. The CDR3 totals 11 residues.

This clonotype was detected many times. J is TRBJ2-1 and V is TRBV12-3 or TRBV12-4, with D unresolved. Trimming removed 3 bases at V and 9 bases at J, with 3 bases between. The CDR3 runs 10 residues. The CDR3 nucleotides read TGTGCCAGCAGTTTTAGTGAGCAGTTCTTC. This sequence encodes CASSFSEQFF.

The chain recombines TRBV30 with TRBJ2-5; the D is unclear. The CDR3 length is 12 residues. Per germline, CDR1 GTSNPN and CDR2 SVGIG (reference sequence). The V end lost 0 bases, the J end lost 4 bases, and 6 bases lay between the germline ends. This CDR3 reads CAWSVYRETQYF. CDR3 nucleotides: TGTGCCTGGAGTGTATACAGAGAGACCCAGTACTTC.

This clonotype has a count of ten or more. CDR3: CASGTSVDNEQFF. CDR3 nucleotides: TGTGCCAGCGGGACTAGCGTAGACAATGAGCAGTTCTTC. This rearrangement joins TRBV7-2 to TRBJ2-1, with 10 bases identical to TRBD2. V lost 8 bases and J lost 5; bases outside the gene matches: 3. The CDR3 spans 13 residues. Germline loops: CDR1 SGHTA, CDR2 FQGNSA.

V usage is TRBV18 and J usage is TRBJ2-1; the D is unclear. V lost 2 bases to trimming and J lost 6 bases, with 14 bases between them. Per germline, CDR1 KGHSH and CDR2 LQKENI. CDR3 length: 15 residues. The CDR3: CASSPSLEQSNEQFF. CDR3 nucleotide sequence: TGTGCCAGCTCACCATCTCTTGAGCAGTCCAATGAGCAGTTCTTC.

This clonotype was detected many times. The V and J genes are TRBV12-3 or TRBV12-4 and TRBJ1-5; 7 bases align to TRBD1. The CDR3 is made up of 15 amino acids. Trimming removed 5 bases from V and 7 bases from J; junction bases left unmatched: 11. The CDR3 sequence: CASSPPGGGGQPQHF. CDR3 coding DNA: TGTGCCAGCAGTCCGCCCGGAGGGGGCGGGCAGCCCCAGCATTTT.

This clonotype showed up just a few times. The gene calls are TRBV11-2 and TRBJ2-5; TRBD2 matches at 12 bases. The CDR3 is made up of 15 amino acids. Trimming removed 1 base from V and 3 bases from J; junction bases left unmatched: 0. CDR1 and CDR2 (germline): SGHAT, FQNNGV. The CDR3, as DNA: TGTGCCAGCAGCTTAGGGACTAGCGGGAAAGAGACCCAGTACTTC. It translates to CASSLGTSGKETQYF.

The genes are TRBV9 and TRBJ2-5; TRBD2 matches 9 bases. Germline V gives CDR1 SGDLS, CDR2 YYNGEE. The J segment lost 0 bases and the V segment lost 0 bases, leaving 12 bases of the junction unmatched. CDR3 length: 19 amino acids. Here the CDR3 DNA reads TGTGCCAGCAGCGTAGGTCGGGCTAGCGGGAACCCTCACCAAGAGACCCAGTACTTC. Encoded protein: CASSVGRASGNPHQETQYF.

A few counts support this clonotype. The V call is TRBV15, the J call TRBJ2-7; D is possibly TRBD2 (5 bases). The CDR3 extends over 13 amino acids. V gave up 0 bases and J gave up 9 bases, with 12 bases separating them. Germline loops: CDR1 LNHNV, CDR2 YYDKDF (reference sequence). CDR3 loop: CATSRDLGGGQYF. CDR3 bases: TGTGCCACCAGCAGAGATCTAGGAGGCGGGCAGTACTTC.